Sequencing of this T cell receptor beta chain was carried out in a study of regulatory T cells in long-lasting Graves disease. Germline V gene sequence: CDR1 SGHDT, CDR2 YYEEEE. V lost 0 bases and J lost 1; bases outside the gene matches: 3. CDR3 length: 16 residues. iRepertoire HTBI primers and Arm-PCR of CDR3 regions built TCR beta libraries. TCRdb reprocessed the multiplex PCR reads with MiXCR, giving one entry per CDR3 protein. The profile shows about 430,000 distinct CDR3 sequences, approximately 16% of them singletons. Time point noted: newly diagnosed GD, antithyroid drugs for less than 3 months. Making the TCR library involved RNA that had been extracted from PBMCs. American Thyroid Association guidelines were used to diagnose Graves' disease. The same data also went into a second study, on T cells in Graves' hyperthyroidism and ophthalmopathy. That report notes: Exclusion criteria comprised uncontrolled infection, other autoimmune disease, pregnancy or lactation. The TCR CDR3 was amplified in a first-round RT-PCR using the HTBI primer set. A 13 V-J model separated ophthalmopathy from stable hyperthyroidism.

This TCR derives from a woman in her forties with Graves disease. This chain links TRBV5-6 with TRBJ2-4; 8 bases align to TRBD1. The material sequenced was peripheral blood mononuclear cells (PBMCs), taken at new diagnosis, from a patient treated with antithyroid drugs. CDR3 sequence (DNA): TGTGCCAGCAGCTTGGATCAGGGGGCCGCCAAAAACATTCAGTACTTC. Residues: CASSLDQGAAKNIQYF. Complete variable domain (other parts from reference TRBV5-6 and TRBJ2-4): DAGVTQSPTHLIKTRGQQVTLRCSPKSGHDTVSWYQQALGQGPQFIFQYYEEEERQRGNFPDRFSGHQFPNYSSELNVNALLLGDSALYLCASSLDQGAAKNIQYFGAGTRLSVL.